This T cell receptor beta chain comes out of a study of cytomegalovirus exposure and HLA in healthy donors. Unrecorded immune exposure was likely among donors, who were nominally healthy when sampled. The germline CDR1 and CDR2 sequences are SGHRS and YFSETQ. The CDR3 spans 13 residues. V was clipped by 6 bases and J by 6 bases; unmatched bases: 4. With 60 Vbeta and 13 Jbeta primers, the PCR was carried out. Profiling relied on immunoSEQ multiplex PCR, and the TCRdb table lists in-frame clones only, not all of them. The repertoire holds around 250,000 clones, with around 80% as singletons. Sequencing was performed on PBMCs. The receptor was derived from an older woman in good health and CMV-seropositive. The rearrangement uses TRBV5-1 and TRBJ2-2, with 8 bases identical to TRBD1. The CDR3 sequence is CASNQQGAGELFF. CDR3 nucleotide sequence: TGCGCCAGCAACCAACAGGGGGCCGGGGAGCTGTTTTTT.